These 3 T cell receptor beta chains came from one sample sequenced in a study of CD8 T cells in ankylosing spondylitis. TCRdb reprocessed the 5' RACE reads via MiXCR and lists one record per CDR3 protein. The table includes about 240,000 distinct CDR3 sequences, over 8.5% detected once. The sequencing input was blood, either unsorted or a sorted T cell fraction (not recorded which). The receptors stem from a male donor with ankylosing spondylitis or in good health (not recorded which).

The sample holds many counts of this clonotype. The genes are TRBV6-4 and TRBJ1-5; 10 positions agree with TRBD1. This CDR3 has 20 residues. The ends lost 6 bases at V and 2 bases at J; junction bases unmatched: 19. Germline V CDR1 and CDR2: MRHNA, SNTAGT. Here the CDR3 reads CASSDASTGGLVRGNQPQHF. The CDR3, as DNA: TGTGCCAGCAGCGACGCCTCGACAGGGGGCTTGGTCCGGGGCAATCAGCCCCAGCATTTT.

This clonotype has a count of ten or more. V gene TRBV7-6 combines with J gene TRBJ1-1, with 7 bases fitting TRBD1. Germline CDR1 SGHVS, CDR2 FNYEAQ. V dropped 5 bases and J dropped 0; count of bases not matched to a gene: 3. The CDR3 has 14 amino acids. The CDR3 nucleotides read TGTGCCAGCAGCCCGGGACAGTTGAACACTGAAGCTTTCTTT. It yields the protein CASSPGQLNTEAFF.

This clonotype appeared many times. The J gene is TRBJ2-7, the V gene TRBV4-3; D gene unclear. V was cut by 0 bases and J by 3 bases, with 9 bases left in between. This CDR3 comprises 14 residues. The germline V gene encodes CDR1 LGHNA and CDR2 YSLEER. The CDR3: CASSQEQLGYEQYF. CDR3 nucleotide sequence: TGCGCCAGCAGCCAAGAACAGTTGGGCTACGAGCAGTACTTC.